This is a list of T cell receptor beta chains from one sample in a study of somatic mutations in cytotoxic T cells in rheumatoid arthritis. Clones were read by immunoSEQ multiplex PCR, and TCRdb kept only the in-frame ones, dropping some. This sample carries more than 20,000 clones, 82% of them seen once, and the ten largest clones take around 5%. The sequenced material came from CD8+ T cells sorted from blood. These receptors all come from a man aged 45-65 years in good health. Each CDR3 is given with its conserved first and last residue.

V gene	J gene	CDR3 protein
TRBV7-9	TRBJ1-4	CASSWTNEKLFF
TRBV6-1	TRBJ2-1	CASTTWDYNEQFF
TRBV7-8	TRBJ2-1	CASSAGLAGGPLSYNEQFF
TRBV30	TRBJ2-7	CAWRRGEDGLAGGTGYEQYF
TRBV10-1	TRBJ2-7	CASSEGTGPSSSYEQYF
TRBV6-4	TRBJ2-1	CASSETSGSYNEQFF
TRBV6-1	TRBJ1-2	CASSSHGRGPGYTF
TRBV9	TRBJ2-7	CASSDPFSYEQYF
TRBV10-3	TRBJ2-7	CAISDSQQAFYEQYF
TRBV5-6	TRBJ1-2	CASSLGARSGGYTF
TRBV29-1	TRBJ2-1	CSVSGLAGDGSYNEQFF
TRBV4-1	TRBJ1-2	CASSQDWDGYTF
TRBV4-1	TRBJ1-3	CASSQQGGAGNTIYF